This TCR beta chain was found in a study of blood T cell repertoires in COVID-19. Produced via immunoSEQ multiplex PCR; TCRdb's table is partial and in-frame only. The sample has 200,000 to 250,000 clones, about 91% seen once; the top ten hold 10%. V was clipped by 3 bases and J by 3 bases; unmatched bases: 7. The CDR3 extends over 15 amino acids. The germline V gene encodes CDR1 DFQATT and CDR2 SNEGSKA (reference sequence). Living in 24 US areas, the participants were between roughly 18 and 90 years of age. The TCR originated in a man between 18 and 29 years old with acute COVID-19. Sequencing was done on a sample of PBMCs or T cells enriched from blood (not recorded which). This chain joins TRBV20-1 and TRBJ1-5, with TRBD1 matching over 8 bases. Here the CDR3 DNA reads TGCAGTGCTAGTCCCATGACAGGGGCCAATCAGCCCCAGCATTTT. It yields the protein CSASPMTGANQPQHF.